This T cell receptor beta chain is drawn from a study of blood T cell repertoires in COVID-19. Study as a whole: Whether acute or convalescent, the COVID-19 samples came from the United States, Italy and Spain.

V was trimmed by 3 bases and J by 1 base, leaving 19 bases between them. CDR1 is SGHDT, CDR2 YYEEEE, per germline. The CDR3 extends over 17 amino acids. TCRdb's table, derived via immunoSEQ multiplex PCR, lists solely in-frame clones and lacks some. This sample has some 260,000 clones, with 70% to 75% found just once. J is TRBJ1-1 and V is TRBV5-6; possible D gene TRBD1, 5 bases. This sequence was found in a woman of 80 years or more with acute or convalescent COVID-19. Sequencing was carried out using peripheral blood. The CDR3 DNA follows: TGTGCCAGCAGCTGGAGGGGATTGGGACTGTCGAACACTGAAGCTTTCTTT. Its protein is CASSWRGLGLSNTEAFF.